This is a list of T cell receptor beta chains from one sample in a study of radiation and T cells in renal cell carcinoma. The data were produced by immunoSEQ multiplex PCR, yet TCRdb's version contains in-frame clones alone and is incomplete. The sample lists approximately 120,000 clones; roughly four fifths were seen once. The source material was blood, sampled from a patient whose treatment included radiotherapy and nephrectomy. The receptors shown here come from a woman aged 60 to 75 with renal cell carcinoma. Both conserved end residues are part of each CDR3. A D gene is named only where the DNA matches it firmly. Clone size, where shown, is once, few, many, or a class for clones that have expanded.

v_gene	abundance	j_gene	d_gene	CDR3nt	CDR3aa
TRBV2	-	TRBJ2-1	TRBD2	TGTGCCAGTACCGGGACTAGCGGATACAATGAGCAGTTCTTC	CASTGTSGYNEQFF
TRBV5-4	-	TRBJ2-7	-	TGTGCCAGCAGCTTGAGGCAGGGGAGCTCCTACGAGCAGTACTTC	CASSLRQGSSYEQYF
TRBV6-1	-	TRBJ1-1	-	TGTGCCAGCAGTGTAGGGAAGAACACTGAAGCTTTCTTT	CASSVGKNTEAFF
TRBV6-5	few	TRBJ1-2	-	TGTGCCAGCAGTTCCCGACAGGCCCAATATGGCTACACCTTC	CASSSRQAQYGYTF
TRBV28	-	TRBJ2-1	TRBD2	TGTGCCAGCAGCACGCCGCGTAGCGGGGGGGCAAATGAGCAGTTCTTC	CASSTPRSGGANEQFF
TRBV7-2	-	TRBJ2-7	TRBD1	TGTGCCAGCAGCGAGACAGGGGGGTCGACCTACGAGCAGTACTTC	CASSETGGSTYEQYF
TRBV11-2	once	TRBJ1-2	-	TGTGCCAGCAGCTTAGGTGGGCATGGCTACACCTTC	CASSLGGHGYTF
TRBV6-4	once	TRBJ2-7	-	TGTGCCAGAAATGGATGGTGGGTCTACGAGCAGTACTTC	CARNGWWVYEQYF
TRBV6-6	-	TRBJ2-5	-	TGTGCCAGCAGTTACTCAGGGGTCGCGGAGACCCAGTACTTC	CASSYSGVAETQYF
TRBV6-5	-	TRBJ1-3	-	TGTGCCAGCAGTTACTCGGGTGGGGGAATGGGCACCATATATTTT	CASSYSGGGMGTIYF
TRBV9	-	TRBJ1-4	TRBD1	TGTGCCAGCAGCTCCCCGTTGAGGGACAGACTCGAAGCAGGGGTTGAAAAACTGTTTTTT	CASSSPLRDRLEAGVEKLFF
TRBV7-9	-	TRBJ2-5	-	TGTGCCAGCAGCTCCAATCAAGAGACCCAGTACTTC	CASSSNQETQYF
TRBV5-1	-	TRBJ1-6	-	TGCGCCAGCAGCTCGACCGAGCTTAATTCACCCCTCCACTTT	CASSSTELNSPLHF
TRBV6-1	-	TRBJ1-1	-	TGTGCCAGTTCCTGGTCGAACACTGAAGCTTTCTTT	CASSWSNTEAFF
TRBV6-4	-	TRBJ2-3	-	TGTGCCAGCAGTCCACAGAGTCGTGATACGCAGTATTTT	CASSPQSRDTQYF
TRBV2	-	TRBJ2-2	-	TGTGCCAGCAGTGAAGGGAACAGGGTGAGGGAGCTGTTTTTT	CASSEGNRVRELFF
TRBV28	-	TRBJ2-7	-	TGTGCCAGCAGTCCACCCGGATCTCCCGGGAAGCAGTACTTC	CASSPPGSPGKQYF
TRBV28	-	TRBJ1-1	-	TGTGCCAGCAGCAAACCGGGAAAGAACACTGAAGCTTTCTTT	CASSKPGKNTEAFF
TRBV2	-	TRBJ1-2	-	TGTGCCAGCAGTGAAGCGCTGTCGACAGCTAACTATGGCTACACCTTC	CASSEALSTANYGYTF
TRBV19	-	TRBJ1-2	-	TGTGCCAGTTCACCAGCAGGCCCATCCTATGGCTACACCTTC	CASSPAGPSYGYTF
TRBV7-9	-	TRBJ2-1	-	TGTGCCAGCAGTCATACCGGGGGTGAGCAGTTCTTC	CASSHTGGEQFF
TRBV4-1	-	TRBJ1-6	-	TGCGCCAGCAGCCCGTTCCAAGAACAGGGAATTCTTTCACCCCTCCACTTT	CASSPFQEQGILSPLHF
TRBV15	once	TRBJ1-1	-	TGTGCCACCAGCAGAGCCAGCGAGAACACTGAAGCTTTCTTT	CATSRASENTEAFF
TRBV15	-	TRBJ2-5	-	TGTGCCACCAGCAGACTACCGACGGGCAACGAAATTGAAGAGACCCAGTACTTC	CATSRLPTGNEIEETQYF
TRBV6-5	-	TRBJ2-2	-	TGTGCCAGCAGTTATTCGGGACATCCGAACACCGGGGAGCTGTTTTTT	CASSYSGHPNTGELFF
TRBV7-9	many	TRBJ2-1	TRBD1	TGTGCCAGCAGCTCACCCATCATACGGGACAGCTCCTACAATGAGCAGTTCTTC	CASSSPIIRDSSYNEQFF
TRBV9	-	TRBJ2-2	-	TGTGCCAGCAGCACCTTTGGGGGTACAGCTCGGACCGGGGAGCTGTTTTTT	CASSTFGGTARTGELFF
TRBV5-8	-	TRBJ1-2	-	TGTGCCAGCAGCAGGGTTCTATCAGACTATTCTCTTAACTATGGCTACACCTTC	CASSRVLSDYSLNYGYTF
TRBV10-3	-	TRBJ2-5	TRBD2	TGTGCCATCAGTGAGTCAATAGCGGGAGGGGAGACCCAGTACTTC	CAISESIAGGETQYF
TRBV9	once	TRBJ1-6	-	TGTGCCAGCAGCCCACTCGGGCAGAATTCACCCCTCCACTTT	CASSPLGQNSPLHF
TRBV7-3	-	TRBJ2-1	TRBD2	TGTGCCAGCAGCTCCGGACTAGCGGAGCCGCCTAACAATGAGCAGTTCTTC	CASSSGLAEPPNNEQFF
TRBV6-5	-	TRBJ1-2	-	TGTGCCAGCAGTGGCTGGGCCGAGCATAACTATGGCTACACCTTC	CASSGWAEHNYGYTF